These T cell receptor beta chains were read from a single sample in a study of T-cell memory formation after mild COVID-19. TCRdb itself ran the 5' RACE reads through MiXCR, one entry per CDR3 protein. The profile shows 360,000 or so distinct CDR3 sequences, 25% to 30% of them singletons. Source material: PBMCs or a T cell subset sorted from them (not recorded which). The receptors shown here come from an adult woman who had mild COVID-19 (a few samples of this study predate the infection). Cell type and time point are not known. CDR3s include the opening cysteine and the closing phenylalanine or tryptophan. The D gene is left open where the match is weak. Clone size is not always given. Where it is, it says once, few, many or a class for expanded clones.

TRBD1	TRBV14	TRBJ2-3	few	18	TGTGCCAGCAGTCTCGACAAGAAAGCGACAGGGAAAGCAGATACGCAGTATTTT	CASSLDKKATGKADTQYF
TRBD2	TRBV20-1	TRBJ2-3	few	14	TGCAGTGCTCGGACTAGCAGGAGCACAGATACGCAGTATTTT	CSARTSRSTDTQYF
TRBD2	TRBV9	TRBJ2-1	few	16	TGTGCCAGCAGCGCCACGCTAGCGGGGGGACGCAATGAGCAGTTCTTC	CASSATLAGGRNEQFF
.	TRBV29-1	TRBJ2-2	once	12	TGCAGCGTTGAGGAAGCCCCCGGGGAGCTGTTTTTT	CSVEEAPGELFF
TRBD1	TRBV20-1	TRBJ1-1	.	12	TGCAGTGCTAGTTTGACAGGGTTTGAAGCTTTCTTT	CSASLTGFEAFF
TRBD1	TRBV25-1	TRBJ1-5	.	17	TGTGCCAGCAGTGAGGGCCAGGGGGCCCTCAAAAATCAGCCCCAGCATTTT	CASSEGQGALKNQPQHF
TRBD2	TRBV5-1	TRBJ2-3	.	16	TGCGCCAGCAGCACCGGACTAGCCGTAGCCACAGATACGCAGTATTTT	CASSTGLAVATDTQYF
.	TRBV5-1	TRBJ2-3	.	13	TGCGCCAGCAGCTCGGCCCCGGGGGATACGCAGTATTTT	CASSSAPGDTQYF
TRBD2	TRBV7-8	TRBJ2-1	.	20	TGTGCCAGCAGCCCACGACTAGCCGATTCGGAGGGACCCCACTACAATGAGCAGTTCTTC	CASSPRLADSEGPHYNEQFF
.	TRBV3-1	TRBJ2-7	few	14	TGTGCCAGCAGCCAAGCGGGGGATATCTACGAGCAGTACTTC	CASSQAGDIYEQYF
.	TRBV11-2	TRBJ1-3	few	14	TGTGCCAGCAGCCTACATAGCTCTGGAAACACCATATATTTT	CASSLHSSGNTIYF
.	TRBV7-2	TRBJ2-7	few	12	TGTGCCAGCAGCTTTAGCGCCTACGAGCAGTACTTC	CASSFSAYEQYF
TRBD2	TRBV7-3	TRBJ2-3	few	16	TGTGCCAGCAGCCCTTGGGCTAGCGGGGTCACAGATACGCAGTATTTT	CASSPWASGVTDTQYF
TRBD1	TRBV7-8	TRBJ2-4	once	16	TGTGCCAGCAGCTTAAGCAGGGGGTTTAGCAAAAACATTCAGTACTTC	CASSLSRGFSKNIQYF
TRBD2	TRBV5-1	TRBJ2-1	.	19	TGCGCCAGCAGCTTGGGACAGTCGGGACTAGCGGAGTACTACAATGAGCAGTTCTTC	CASSLGQSGLAEYYNEQFF
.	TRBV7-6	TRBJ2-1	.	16	TGTGCCAGCAGCGCGTCATTTGGCCAGGGGGGTAATGAGCAGTTCTTC	CASSASFGQGGNEQFF
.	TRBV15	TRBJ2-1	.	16	TGTGCCACCAGCAGAGATCGGAGGAGCTCCTACAATGAGCAGTTCTTC	CATSRDRRSSYNEQFF
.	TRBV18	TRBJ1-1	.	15	TGTGCCAGCTCACCAACCGCCCGGGGAAACACTGAAGCTTTCTTT	CASSPTARGNTEAFF
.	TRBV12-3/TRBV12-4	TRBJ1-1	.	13	TGTGCCAGCTATGACATCACGACCACTGAAGCTTTCTTT	CASYDITTTEAFF
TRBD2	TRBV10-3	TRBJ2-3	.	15	TGTGCCATCAGGACTAGCGGGTTTAGCACAGATACGCAGTATTTT	CAIRTSGFSTDTQYF
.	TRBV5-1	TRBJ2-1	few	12	TGCGCCAGCAGTGTCAGGTACAATGAGCAGTTCTTC	CASSVRYNEQFF